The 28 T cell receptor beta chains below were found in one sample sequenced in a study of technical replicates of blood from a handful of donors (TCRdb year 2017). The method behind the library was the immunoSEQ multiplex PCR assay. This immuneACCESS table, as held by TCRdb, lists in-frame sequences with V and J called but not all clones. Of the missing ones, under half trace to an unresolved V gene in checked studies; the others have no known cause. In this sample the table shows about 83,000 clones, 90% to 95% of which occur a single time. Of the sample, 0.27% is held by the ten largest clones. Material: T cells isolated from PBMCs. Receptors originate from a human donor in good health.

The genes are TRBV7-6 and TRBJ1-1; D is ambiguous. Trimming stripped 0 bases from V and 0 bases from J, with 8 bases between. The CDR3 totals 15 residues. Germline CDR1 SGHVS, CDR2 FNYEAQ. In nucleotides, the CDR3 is TGTGCCAGCAGCTTAGCCGTGGCATTGAACACTGAAGCTTTCTTT. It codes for CASSLAVALNTEAFF.

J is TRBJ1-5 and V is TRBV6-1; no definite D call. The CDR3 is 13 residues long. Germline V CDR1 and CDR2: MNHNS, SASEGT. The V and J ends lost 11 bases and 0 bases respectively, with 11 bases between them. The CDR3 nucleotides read TGTGCCGGAACAGCAGATAGCAATCAGCCCCAGCATTTT. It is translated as CAGTADSNQPQHF.

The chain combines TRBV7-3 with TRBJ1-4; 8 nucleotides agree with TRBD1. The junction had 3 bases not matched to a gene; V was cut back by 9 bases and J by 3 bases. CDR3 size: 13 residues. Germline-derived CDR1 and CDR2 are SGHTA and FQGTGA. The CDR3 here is CARGTGANEKLFF. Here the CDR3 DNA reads TGTGCCAGGGGGACAGGAGCTAATGAAAAACTGTTTTTT.

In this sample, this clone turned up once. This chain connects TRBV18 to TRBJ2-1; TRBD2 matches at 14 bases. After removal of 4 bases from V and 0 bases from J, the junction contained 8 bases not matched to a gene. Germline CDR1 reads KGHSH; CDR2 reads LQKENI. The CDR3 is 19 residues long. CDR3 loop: CASSLGLAGEISSYNEQFF. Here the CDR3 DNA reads TGTGCCAGCTCACTGGGACTAGCGGGGGAAATAAGCTCCTACAATGAGCAGTTCTTC.

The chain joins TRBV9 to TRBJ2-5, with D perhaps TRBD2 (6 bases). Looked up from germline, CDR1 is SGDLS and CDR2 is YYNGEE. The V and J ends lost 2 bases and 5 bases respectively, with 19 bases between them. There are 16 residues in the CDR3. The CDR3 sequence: CASSVFPRGILETQYF. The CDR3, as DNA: TGTGCCAGCAGCGTCTTTCCCCGCGGGATCTTGGAGACCCAGTACTTC.

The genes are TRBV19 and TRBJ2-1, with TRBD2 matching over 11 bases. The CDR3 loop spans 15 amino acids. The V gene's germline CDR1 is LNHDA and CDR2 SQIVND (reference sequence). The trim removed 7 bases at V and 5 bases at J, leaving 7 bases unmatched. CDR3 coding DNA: TGTGCCAGTACCGAACTAGCGGGGGCCGACAATGAGCAGTTCTTC. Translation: CASTELAGADNEQFF.

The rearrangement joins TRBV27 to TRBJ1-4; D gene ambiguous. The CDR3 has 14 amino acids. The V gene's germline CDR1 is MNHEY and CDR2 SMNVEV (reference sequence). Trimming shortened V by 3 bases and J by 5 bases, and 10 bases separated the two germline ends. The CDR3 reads CASSFGGRNEKLFF. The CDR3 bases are TGTGCCAGCAGTTTCGGCGGAAGAAATGAAAAACTGTTTTTT.

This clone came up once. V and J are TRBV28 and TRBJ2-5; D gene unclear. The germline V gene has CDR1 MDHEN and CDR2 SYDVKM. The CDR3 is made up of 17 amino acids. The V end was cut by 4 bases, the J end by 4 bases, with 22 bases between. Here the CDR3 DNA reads TGTGCCAGCAGTTCCGTCCGGCCGAGTACATCGGGAGAGACCCAGTACTTC. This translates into CASSSVRPSTSGETQYF.

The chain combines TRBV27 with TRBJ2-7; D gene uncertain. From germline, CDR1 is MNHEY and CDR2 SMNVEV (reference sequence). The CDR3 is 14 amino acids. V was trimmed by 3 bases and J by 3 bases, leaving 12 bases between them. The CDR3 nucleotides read TGTGCCAGCAGTTTCGGTTCGGTAGACTACGAGCAGTACTTC. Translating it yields CASSFGSVDYEQYF.

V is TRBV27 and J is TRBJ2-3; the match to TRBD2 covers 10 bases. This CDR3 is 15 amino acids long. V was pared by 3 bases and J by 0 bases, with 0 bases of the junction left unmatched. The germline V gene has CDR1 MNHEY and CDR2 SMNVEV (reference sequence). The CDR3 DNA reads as TGTGCCAGCAGTTTGACTAGCGGGAGCACAGATACGCAGTATTTT. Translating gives CASSLTSGSTDTQYF.

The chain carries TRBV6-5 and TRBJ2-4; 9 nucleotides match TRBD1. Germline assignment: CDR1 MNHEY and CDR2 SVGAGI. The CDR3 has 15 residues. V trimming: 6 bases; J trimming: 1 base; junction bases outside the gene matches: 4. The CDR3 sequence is CASRRDRAAKNIQYF. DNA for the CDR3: TGTGCCAGCAGAAGGGACAGGGCGGCCAAAAACATTCAGTACTTC.

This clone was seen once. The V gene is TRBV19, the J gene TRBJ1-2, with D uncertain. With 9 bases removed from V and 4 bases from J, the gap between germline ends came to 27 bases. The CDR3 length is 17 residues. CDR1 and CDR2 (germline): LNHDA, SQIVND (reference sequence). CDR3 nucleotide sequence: TGTGCCAGACTAAAAGCGAACGGAGCCGACGGCGTCTATGGCTACACCTTC. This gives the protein CARLKANGADGVYGYTF. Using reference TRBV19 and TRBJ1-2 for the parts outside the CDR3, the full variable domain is DGGITQSPKYLFRKEGQNVTLSCEQNLNHDAMYWYRQDPGQGLRLIYYSQIVNDFQKGDIAEGYSVSREKKESFPLTVTSAQKNPTAFYLCARLKANGADGVYGYTFGSGTRLTVV.

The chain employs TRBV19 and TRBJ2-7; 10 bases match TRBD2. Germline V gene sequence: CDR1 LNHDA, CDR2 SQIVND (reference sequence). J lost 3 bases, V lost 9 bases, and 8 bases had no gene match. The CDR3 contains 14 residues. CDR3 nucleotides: TGTGCCAGCGGCCTAGCGGGAGCACGCTACGAGCAGTACTTC. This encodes CASGLAGARYEQYF. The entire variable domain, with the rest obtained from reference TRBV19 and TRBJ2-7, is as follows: DGGITQSPKYLFRKEGQNVTLSCEQNLNHDAMYWYRQDPGQGLRLIYYSQIVNDFQKGDIAEGYSVSREKKESFPLTVTSAQKNPTAFYLCASGLAGARYEQYFGPGTRLTVT.

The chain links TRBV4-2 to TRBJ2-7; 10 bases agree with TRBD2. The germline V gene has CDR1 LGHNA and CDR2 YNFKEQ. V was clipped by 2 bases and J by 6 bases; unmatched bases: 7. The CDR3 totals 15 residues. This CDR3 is CASSQQGLAEGEQYF. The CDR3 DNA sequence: TGTGCCAGCAGCCAACAAGGACTAGCGGAAGGCGAGCAGTACTTC.

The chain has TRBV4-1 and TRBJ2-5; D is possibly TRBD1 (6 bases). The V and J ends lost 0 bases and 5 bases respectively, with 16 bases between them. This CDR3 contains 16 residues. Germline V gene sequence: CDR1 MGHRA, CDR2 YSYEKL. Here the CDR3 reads CASSQDGPGQWETQYF. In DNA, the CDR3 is TGCGCCAGCAGCCAAGATGGCCCAGGACAGTGGGAGACCCAGTACTTC.

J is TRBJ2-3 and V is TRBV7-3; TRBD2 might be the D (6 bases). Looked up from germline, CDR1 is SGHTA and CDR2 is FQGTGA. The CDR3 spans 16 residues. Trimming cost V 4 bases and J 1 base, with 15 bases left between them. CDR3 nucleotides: TGTGCCAGCAGCTCAACCCCCCAGCGGGGCACAGATACGCAGTATTTT. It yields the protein CASSSTPQRGTDTQYF.

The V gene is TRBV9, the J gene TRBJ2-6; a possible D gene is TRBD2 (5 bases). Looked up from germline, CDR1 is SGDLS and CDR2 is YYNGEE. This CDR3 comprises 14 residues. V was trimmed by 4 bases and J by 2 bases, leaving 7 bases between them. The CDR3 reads CASSLGTGANVLTF. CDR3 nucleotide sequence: TGTGCCAGCAGCCTCGGGACTGGGGCCAACGTCCTGACTTTC.

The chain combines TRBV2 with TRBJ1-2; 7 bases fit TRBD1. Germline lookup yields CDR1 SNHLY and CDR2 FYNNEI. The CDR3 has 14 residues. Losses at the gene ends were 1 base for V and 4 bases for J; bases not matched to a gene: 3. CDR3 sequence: CASSEGQGGYGYTF. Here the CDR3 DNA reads TGTGCCAGCAGTGAAGGACAGGGCGGCTATGGCTACACCTTC.

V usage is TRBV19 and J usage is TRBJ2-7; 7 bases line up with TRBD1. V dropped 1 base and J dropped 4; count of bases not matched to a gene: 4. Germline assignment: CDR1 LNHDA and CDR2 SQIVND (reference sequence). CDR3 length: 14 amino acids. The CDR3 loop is CASSIAETGYEQYF. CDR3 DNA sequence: TGTGCCAGTAGTATAGCGGAGACAGGGTACGAGCAGTACTTC.

In nucleotides, the CDR3 is TGTGCCAGCAGCTATTGGGACAAATCCTGGGAGCAGTACTTC. It translates to CASSYWDKSWEQYF. The chain recombines TRBV14 with TRBJ2-7, with D perhaps TRBD1 (6 bases). From germline, CDR1 is SGHDN and CDR2 FVKESK. V dropped 5 bases and J dropped 7 bases, with 18 bases sitting between them. The CDR3 is made up of 14 amino acids. The whole variable domain, filled in from reference TRBV14 and TRBJ2-7, reads EAGVTQFPSHSVIEKGQTVTLRCDPISGHDNLYWYRRVMGKEIKFLLHFVKESKQDESGMPNNRFLAERTGGTYSTLKVQPAELEDSGVYFCASSYWDKSWEQYFGPGTRLTVT.

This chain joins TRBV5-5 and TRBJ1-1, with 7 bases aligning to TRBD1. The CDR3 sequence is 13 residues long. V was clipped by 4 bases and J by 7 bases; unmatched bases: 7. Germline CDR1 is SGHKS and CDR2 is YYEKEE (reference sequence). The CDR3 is CASSLPDRVEAFF. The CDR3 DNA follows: TGTGCCAGCAGCCTCCCAGACAGGGTTGAAGCTTTCTTT. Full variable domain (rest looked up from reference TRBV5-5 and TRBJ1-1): DAGVTQSPTHLIKTRGQQVTLRCSPISGHKSVSWYQQVLGQGPQFIFQYYEKEERGRGNFPDRFSARQFPNYSSELNVNALLLGDSALYLCASSLPDRVEAFFGQGTRLTVV.

CDR3 in amino acids: CASSLAGEGNYGYTF. Written as DNA, the CDR3 is TGTGCCAGCAGCTTGGCAGGGGAGGGCAACTATGGCTACACCTTC. The gene calls are TRBV5-4 and TRBJ1-2, with a possible D match to TRBD1 (6 bases). CDR1 and CDR2 (germline): SGHNT, YYREEE (reference sequence). Trimming shortened V by 0 bases and J by 2 bases, and 11 bases separated the two germline ends. The CDR3 runs to 15 residues.

The CDR3 DNA reads TGTGCCAGCAGTCCGTTTGAGCAGTACTTC. Translating gives CASSPFEQYF. This chain links TRBV7-9 with TRBJ2-7; D uncertain. Trimming pared 6 bases from V and 7 bases from J, leaving 7 bases between. This CDR3 is 10 amino acids long. Per the germline V gene, CDR1 is SEHNR and CDR2 is FQNEAQ (reference sequence).

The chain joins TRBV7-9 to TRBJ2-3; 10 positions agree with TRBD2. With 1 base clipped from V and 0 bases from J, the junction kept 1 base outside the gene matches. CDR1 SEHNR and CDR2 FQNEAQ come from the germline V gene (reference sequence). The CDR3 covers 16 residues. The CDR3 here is CASSLVAGGSTDTQYF. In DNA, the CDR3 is TGTGCCAGCAGCTTAGTAGCGGGGGGCAGCACAGATACGCAGTATTTT. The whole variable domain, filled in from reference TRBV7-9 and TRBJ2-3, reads DTGVSQNPRHKITKRGQNVTFRCDPISEHNRLYWYRQTLGQGPEFLTYFQNEAQLEKSRLLSDRFSAERPKGSFSTLEIQRTEQGDSAMYLCASSLVAGGSTDTQYFGPGTRLTVL.

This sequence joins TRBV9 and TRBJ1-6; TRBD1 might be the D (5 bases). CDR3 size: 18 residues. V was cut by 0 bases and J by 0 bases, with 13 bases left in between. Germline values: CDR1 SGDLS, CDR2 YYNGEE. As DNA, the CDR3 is TGTGCCAGCAGCGTAGAATCCAGGGATCGCTCCTATAATTCACCCCTCCACTTT. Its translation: CASSVESRDRSYNSPLHF.

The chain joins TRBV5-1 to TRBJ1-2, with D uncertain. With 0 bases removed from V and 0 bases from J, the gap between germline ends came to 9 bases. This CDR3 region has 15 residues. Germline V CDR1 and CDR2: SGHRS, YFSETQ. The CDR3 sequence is CASSLAGISNYGYTF. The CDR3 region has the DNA TGCGCCAGCAGCTTGGCCGGGATTTCTAACTATGGCTACACCTTC.

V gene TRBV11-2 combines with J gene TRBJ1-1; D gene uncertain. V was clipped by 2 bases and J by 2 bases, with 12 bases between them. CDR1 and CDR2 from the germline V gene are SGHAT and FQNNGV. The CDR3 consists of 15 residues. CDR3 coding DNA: TGTGCCAGCAGCTTATTCCTAGAGGGTAACACTGAAGCTTTCTTT. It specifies CASSLFLEGNTEAFF.

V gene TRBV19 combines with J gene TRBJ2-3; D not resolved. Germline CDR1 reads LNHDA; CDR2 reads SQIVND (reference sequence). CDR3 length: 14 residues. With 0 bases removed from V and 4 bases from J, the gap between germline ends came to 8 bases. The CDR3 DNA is TGTGCCAGTAGTATAGAATACTCTTCAGATACGCAGTATTTT. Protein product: CASSIEYSSDTQYF.